This TCR beta chain originates from a study of blood T cell repertoires in COVID-19 (dated by TCRdb to the early 2020s). At the level of the whole study: Collaborator samples came from the United States, Italy and Spain and covered acute and convalescent phases of COVID-19. The repertoires were released in a freely available public database meant as a resource for research on the immune response to SARS-CoV-2. Where available, HLA class I and class II types were obtained from metadata supplied by the sample provider rather than from assay-based typing. A de-identified subject ID, COVID-19 status, age in years and sex were almost always included in the sample metadata. The dataset comprised deeply sampled blood TCRbeta repertoires from subjects exposed to, actively infected with, or recovered from COVID-19. Samples came from the ongoing ImmuneRACE study (first 160 participants) plus 1,254 subjects from 6 global collaborators. The prospective study material was composed of cDNA or gDNA derived from T cells, B-cell-depleted T cells, or PBMCs. Summary of the overall study and its limitations: The amount of clinical and demographic metadata varied by source and participant and was provided uncurated.

In the prospective study, participants were about 18 to 100 years old, resided in about two dozen geographic areas of the United States, and were enrolled through a virtual design. In the prospective study, cohorts were assigned on the basis of participant-reported clinical history obtained from a screening survey and a study questionnaire. Recovered participants in ImmuneRACE Cohort 3 were defined by two consecutive negative NP/OP PCR tests, clearance by a healthcare professional, or resolution of symptoms. Mobile phlebotomists in the prospective study collected whole blood, serum and a nasopharyngeal or oropharyngeal swab from every participant. Additional blood draws and questionnaires over an approximately two-month period could optionally be provided by prospective study participants. Blood samples from the prospective study were shipped frozen or at room temperature prior to DNA extraction.

The immunoSEQ Assay, a bias-controlled multiplex PCR, was used to amplify TCRbeta CDR3 regions from genomic DNA. As for the authors' bioinformatics: Within the assay, amplification of reference gene primers was used to estimate how many nucleated cells each sample contained. To quantify the absolute abundance of each unique TCRbeta CDR3 rearrangement, sequence reads were collapsed and filtered. For each sample, productive Simpson clonality was calculated as the square root of Simpson's diversity index over productive rearrangements. Here the immuneACCESS table is served through TCRdb, limited to in-frame sequences with V and J called. Missing clones are a known gap in these copies; in checked studies unresolved V genes cover under half, and the rest lacks a known reason. D and trimming come from the DNA, and the V and J calls and clone size come from that table. The sample table lists approximately 470,000 clones, 87% of them with a count of one. The top ten constitute approximately 0.7% of the sample.

Regarding this clone: Its antigen target is currently unknown. No base quality values were provided; no much bigger clone lies one nucleotide off.

Sequenced material: PBMCs or T cells enriched from blood (not recorded which). This TCR was recovered from a woman between 18 and 30 years old who had recovered from COVID-19.

The DNA reads TGTGCCAGCACCGGAGGGTGGGGACTGAGGGATTCACCCCTCCACTTT. Translated, it reads CASTGGWGLRDSPLHF. Recombination connected TRBV11-2 to TRBJ1-6; the D gene is perhaps TRBD1, from 5 matching bases. The CDR3 starts with the cysteine, ends with the phenylalanine, and has 16 residues. Only the CDR3 portion is preserved as DNA: 48 bases, with reading frame beginning at the first base. Sequences SGHAT (CDR1) and FQNNGV (CDR2) are obtained from the germline V gene. The junction shows trimming of 7 bases on V and 8 bases on J, plus 21 bases between the germline ends. The variable domain in full, with residues beyond the CDR3 obtained from the reference TRBV11-2 and TRBJ1-6 genes, is EAGVAQSPRYKIIEKRQSVAFWCNPISGHATLYWYQQILGQGPKLLIQFQNNGVVDDSQLPKDRFSAERLKGVDSTLKIQPAKLEDSAVYLCASTGGWGLRDSPLHFGNGTRLTVT.